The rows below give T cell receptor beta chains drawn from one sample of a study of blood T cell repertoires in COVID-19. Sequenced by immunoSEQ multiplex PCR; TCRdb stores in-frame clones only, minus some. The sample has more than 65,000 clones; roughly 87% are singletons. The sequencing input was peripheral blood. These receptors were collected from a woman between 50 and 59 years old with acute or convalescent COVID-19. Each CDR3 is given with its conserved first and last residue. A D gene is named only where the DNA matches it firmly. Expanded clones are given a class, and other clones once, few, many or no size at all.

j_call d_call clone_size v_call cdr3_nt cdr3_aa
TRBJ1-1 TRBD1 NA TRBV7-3 TGTGCCAGCTCCTCGACAGGGCCGAACACTGAAGCTTTCTTT CASSSTGPNTEAFF
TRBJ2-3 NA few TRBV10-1 TGCGCCAGCAGTGAGGCGGGGACAGATACGCAGTATTTT CASSEAGTDTQYF
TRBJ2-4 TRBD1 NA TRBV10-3 TGTGCCATCAGTCAGGGGGAATTGTCCAAAAACATTCAGTACTTC CAISQGELSKNIQYF
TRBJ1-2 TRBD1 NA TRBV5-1 TGCGCCAGCAGCGCAACGACAGGGGGCCGAAACTATGGCTACACCTTC CASSATTGGRNYGYTF
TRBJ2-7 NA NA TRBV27 TGTGCCAGCAGTCAGAACTACGAGCAGTACTTC CASSQNYEQYF
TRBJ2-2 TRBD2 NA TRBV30 TGTGCCCGACAAGGGACAGCGGGGGGACCGGGGGAGCTGTTTTTT CARQGTAGGPGELFF
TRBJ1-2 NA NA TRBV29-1 TGCAGCGTTTCAATGGGACTCCAGAGGTATGGCTACACCTTC CSVSMGLQRYGYTF
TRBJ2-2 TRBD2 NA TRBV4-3 TGCGCCAGCAGCCAAGGCGGACTAGCGGGAGGAGTTGTGGGGGAGCTGTTTTTT CASSQGGLAGGVVGELFF
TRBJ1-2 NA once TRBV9 TGTGCCAGCGGAAAGGCTCTCGACACTTTCTATGGCTACACCTTC CASGKALDTFYGYTF
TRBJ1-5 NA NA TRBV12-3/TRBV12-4 TGTGCCAGCAGTTCACAGGGAAATCAGCCCCAGCATTTT CASSSQGNQPQHF
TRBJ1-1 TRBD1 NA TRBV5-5 TGTGCCAGCAGCTCGGACAGGGGAGATCAGAACACTGAAGCTTTCTTT CASSSDRGDQNTEAFF
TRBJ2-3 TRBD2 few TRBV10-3 TGTGCCATCAGCCAGCGGGGTAGCACAGATACGCAGTATTTT CAISQRGSTDTQYF
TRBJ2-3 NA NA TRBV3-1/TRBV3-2 TGTGCCAGCAGCCAAGTAACGGCAGCGTTCCAGTATTTT CASSQVTAAFQYF
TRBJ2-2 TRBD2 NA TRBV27 TGTGCCAGCAGGAGACTAGCGGGAGGGCAAAACACCGGGGAGCTGTTTTTT CASRRLAGGQNTGELFF
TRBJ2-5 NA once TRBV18 TGTGCCAGCTCAATAGCGGTATTACAAGAGACCCAGTACTTC CASSIAVLQETQYF
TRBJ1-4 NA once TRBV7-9 TGTGCCAGCAGCTCGCCGGCGGGCAGGAGGTTTGCTAATGAAAAACTGTTTTTT CASSSPAGRRFANEKLFF
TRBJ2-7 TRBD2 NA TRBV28 TGTGCCAGCTTCACCTTAGCGGGGACCTCCTACGAGCAGTACTTC CASFTLAGTSYEQYF
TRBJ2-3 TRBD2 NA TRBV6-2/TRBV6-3 TGTGCCAGCAGTCGGACTAGCGGGAGCACAGATACGCAGTATTTT CASSRTSGSTDTQYF
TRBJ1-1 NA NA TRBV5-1 TGCGCCAGCAGCGTGGGTCCTACAGGCAACACTGAAGCTTTCTTT CASSVGPTGNTEAFF
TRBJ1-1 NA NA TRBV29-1 TGCAGCGTTACAAGGACAATGAACACTGAAGCTTTCTTT CSVTRTMNTEAFF
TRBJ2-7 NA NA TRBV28 TGTGCCACCTGGGACAACTCCTACGAGCAGTACTTC CATWDNSYEQYF
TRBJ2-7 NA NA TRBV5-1 TGCGCCAGCAGCTTGTTGGGGGAGGCCCACTACGAGCAGTACTTC CASSLLGEAHYEQYF
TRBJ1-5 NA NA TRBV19 TGTGCCAGTAGGTGGACAATTGGAGAGCCCCAGCATTTT CASRWTIGEPQHF
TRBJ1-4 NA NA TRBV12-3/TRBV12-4 TGTGCCAGCACCGCCACGGGGGGGAAACTGTTTTTT CASTATGGKLFF
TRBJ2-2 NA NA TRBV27 TGTGCCAGCAGTTTCGGAGGCCGGGGGAACACCGGGGAGCTGTTTTTT CASSFGGRGNTGELFF
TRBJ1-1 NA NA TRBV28 TGTGCCAGCAGTTTATTCGGACTTTCCGAAGGCACTGAAGCTTTCTTT CASSLFGLSEGTEAFF
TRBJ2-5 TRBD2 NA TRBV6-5 TGTGCCAGCAGTTACTCCGGGGGGTGGGAGACCCAGTACTTC CASSYSGGWETQYF
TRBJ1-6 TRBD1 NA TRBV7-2 TGTGCCAGCAGCTCCGCGGGACAGTTCACTAGCTCCTATAATTCACCCCTCCACTTT CASSSAGQFTSSYNSPLHF
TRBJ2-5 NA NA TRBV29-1 TGCAGCGTTGGTCAGGGTGGGAAGACCCAGTACTTC CSVGQGGKTQYF
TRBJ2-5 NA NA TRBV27 TGTGCCAGCAAAAGCGGAGACCAAGAGACCCAGTACTTC CASKSGDQETQYF
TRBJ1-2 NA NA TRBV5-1 TGCGCCAGCAGCGCCTTAGGCCGCGGAGGCTACACCTTC CASSALGRGGYTF
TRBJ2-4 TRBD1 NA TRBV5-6 TGTGCCAGCAGCGTTGACAGGGCGAACATTCAGTACTTC CASSVDRANIQYF
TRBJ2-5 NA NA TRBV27 TGTGCCAGCAGTCCTCAGGTATACAAAGAGACCCAGTACTTC CASSPQVYKETQYF